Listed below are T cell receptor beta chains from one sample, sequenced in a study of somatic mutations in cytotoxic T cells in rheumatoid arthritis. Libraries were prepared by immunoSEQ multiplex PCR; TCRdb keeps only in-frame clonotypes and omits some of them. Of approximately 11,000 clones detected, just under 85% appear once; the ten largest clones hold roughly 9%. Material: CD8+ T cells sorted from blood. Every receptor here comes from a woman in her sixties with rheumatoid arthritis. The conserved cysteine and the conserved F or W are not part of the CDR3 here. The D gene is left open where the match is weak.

cdr3_aa: ASSVEGQGRDTQY; d_call: TRBD1; cdr3_length: 13; v_call: TRBV9; j_call: TRBJ2-3
cdr3_aa: ASSLERGSPQNYGYT; d_call: NA; cdr3_length: 15; v_call: TRBV5-6; j_call: TRBJ1-2
cdr3_aa: ASSTQGTYEQY; d_call: NA; cdr3_length: 11; v_call: TRBV19; j_call: TRBJ2-7
cdr3_aa: AISEPRQGAFYNEQF; d_call: TRBD1; cdr3_length: 15; v_call: TRBV10-3; j_call: TRBJ2-1
cdr3_aa: ASSFGTSGSREQF; d_call: TRBD2; cdr3_length: 13; v_call: TRBV27; j_call: TRBJ2-1
cdr3_aa: ASSLSASGSLNEQF; d_call: TRBD2; cdr3_length: 14; v_call: TRBV27; j_call: TRBJ2-1
cdr3_aa: ASSPLGARSADTQY; d_call: NA; cdr3_length: 14; v_call: TRBV7-3; j_call: TRBJ2-3
cdr3_aa: ASSYSGLDSSYEQY; d_call: NA; cdr3_length: 14; v_call: TRBV6-5; j_call: TRBJ2-7
cdr3_aa: AILSAAGDNTGELF; d_call: TRBD2; cdr3_length: 14; v_call: TRBV10-3; j_call: TRBJ2-2
cdr3_aa: ASSSGLATQY; d_call: TRBD2; cdr3_length: 10; v_call: TRBV13; j_call: TRBJ2-3
cdr3_aa: ASRDSGAREQY; d_call: NA; cdr3_length: 11; v_call: TRBV28; j_call: TRBJ2-7
cdr3_aa: ASSDSSGQY; d_call: TRBD2; cdr3_length: 9; v_call: TRBV6-5; j_call: TRBJ2-7
cdr3_aa: ASSEEENYGYT; d_call: NA; cdr3_length: 11; v_call: TRBV7-8; j_call: TRBJ1-2
cdr3_aa: ASSGGQALIFTEAF; d_call: TRBD1; cdr3_length: 14; v_call: TRBV9; j_call: TRBJ1-1
cdr3_aa: ASSFRGLAGDEQF; d_call: TRBD2; cdr3_length: 13; v_call: TRBV13; j_call: TRBJ2-1
cdr3_aa: ATSRELRGASTEAF; d_call: NA; cdr3_length: 14; v_call: TRBV15; j_call: TRBJ1-1
cdr3_aa: ASSQGVAGTYNEQF; d_call: TRBD2; cdr3_length: 14; v_call: TRBV4-3; j_call: TRBJ2-1